A selection of T cell receptor beta chains follows, all from one sample in a study of shared T cell receptors in the human thymus. Measured with immunoSEQ multiplex PCR; TCRdb has only the in-frame clones, and not every one. The sample contains fewer than 700,000 clones, 88% of which appear only once. This same sample was also part of a study on human thymus T cells.

Sequenced input: thymocytes. The receptors were sampled from a boy younger than two with a congenital heart defect. CDR3s include the opening cysteine and the closing phenylalanine or tryptophan. D genes are given only for firm matches. Size tells how often a clone was seen (once, few, many) or the class of an expanded clone, and some rows leave it out.

TRBJ2-3	-	TRBV11-3	TRBD1	CASSFTQTGNTDTQYF	TGTGCCAGCAGCTTTACCCAGACAGGGAACACAGATACGCAGTATTTT
TRBJ2-2	once	TRBV4-1	TRBD2	CASSQDSSGRATGELFF	TGCGCCAGCAGCCAAGACTCAAGCGGGAGGGCCACCGGGGAGCTGTTTTTT
TRBJ2-1	-	TRBV4-3	TRBD2	CASSQDTSGLPSYNEQFF	TGCGCCAGCAGCCAAGATACTAGCGGCTTGCCCTCCTACAATGAGCAGTTCTTC
TRBJ2-6	once	TRBV5-1	TRBD1	CASSYTPGQGALGANVLTF	TGCGCCAGCAGCTATACTCCGGGACAGGGGGCGCTAGGGGCCAACGTCCTGACTTTC
TRBJ1-5	-	TRBV6-1	-	CASRSGDQPQHF	TGTGCCAGCAGATCAGGGGATCAGCCCCAGCATTTT
TRBJ1-1	-	TRBV7-9	TRBD1	CASSLGNGQVGMNTEAFF	TGTGCCAGCAGCTTAGGCAATGGACAGGTTGGGATGAACACTGAAGCTTTCTTT
TRBJ2-7	-	TRBV11-2	TRBD2	CASSLSGSLYEQYF	TGTGCCAGCAGCCTTAGCGGGTCCCTCTACGAGCAGTACTTC
TRBJ2-5	-	TRBV29-1	TRBD2	CSGASGRTETQYF	TGCAGCGGGGCTAGCGGGAGAACGGAGACCCAGTACTTC
TRBJ2-1	once	TRBV30	-	CAWGLHNEQFF	TGTGCCTGGGGACTTCACAATGAGCAGTTCTTC
TRBJ2-2	-	TRBV4-2	TRBD1	CASSQSSLGTAYTGELFF	TGTGCCAGCAGCCAAAGTTCGCTAGGGACAGCTTACACCGGGGAGCTGTTTTTT
TRBJ2-2	-	TRBV6-5	TRBD1	CASSGQGEDTGELFF	TGTGCCAGCAGTGGACAGGGGGAGGACACCGGGGAGCTGTTTTTT
TRBJ1-5	-	TRBV7-8	-	CASSLARQVKLSNQPQHF	TGTGCCAGCAGCTTAGCGAGACAGGTGAAACTGAGCAATCAGCCCCAGCATTTT
TRBJ2-7	-	TRBV25-1	-	CASSGPLRVGIYEQYF	TGTGCCAGCAGTGGCCCGCTCAGGGTGGGGATCTACGAGCAGTACTTC
TRBJ2-3	once	TRBV4-2	-	CASSQDVAETSTDTQYF	TGTGCCAGCAGCCAAGATGTGGCGGAAACTAGCACAGATACGCAGTATTTT
TRBJ2-3	-	TRBV4-1	-	CASSQVRLGSTDTQYF	TGCGCCAGCAGCCAAGTGAGACTAGGGAGCACAGATACGCAGTATTTT
TRBJ2-2	-	TRBV10-1	TRBD2	CASSGLAGDTGELFF	TGCGCCAGCAGCGGGCTAGCGGGAGACACCGGGGAGCTGTTTTTT
TRBJ1-2	-	TRBV30	-	CAWSVDIGGAGYTF	TGCGCCTGGAGTGTAGATATAGGAGGTGCCGGCTACACCTTC
TRBJ2-3	-	TRBV4-2	-	CASSPKRRTDTQYF	TGTGCCAGCAGCCCGAAGCGGAGAACAGATACGCAGTATTTT
TRBJ2-7	once	TRBV28	TRBD2	CASSPPVGGRTYEQYF	TGTGCCAGCAGTCCACCGGTGGGAGGGAGAACCTACGAGCAGTACTTC
TRBJ2-3	-	TRBV5-6	TRBD2	CASSPSGGRPQVSTDTQYF	TGTGCCAGCAGCCCGTCGGGGGGGCGCCCACAAGTTAGCACAGATACGCAGTATTTT
TRBJ2-7	-	TRBV14	-	CASSQVAYEQYF	TGTGCCAGCAGCCAAGTAGCCTACGAGCAGTACTTC
TRBJ2-5	-	TRBV4-1	-	CASSQDVGGGGETQYF	TGCGCCAGCAGCCAAGATGTAGGGGGTGGGGGAGAGACCCAGTACTTC
TRBJ2-7	-	TRBV11-3	TRBD2	CASSLGGRSYEQYF	TGTGCCAGCAGCTTAGGCGGGAGATCCTACGAGCAGTACTTC
TRBJ2-3	once	TRBV15	-	CATSRDNLTGESPDTQYF	TGTGCCACCAGCAGAGATAATCTTACGGGAGAGTCACCAGATACGCAGTATTTT
TRBJ2-1	-	TRBV4-3	-	CASSQDRTWRNEQFF	TGCGCCAGCAGCCAAGACCGGACCTGGAGGAATGAGCAGTTCTTC
TRBJ2-1	-	TRBV4-1	-	CASSQGGGPRTLVADEQFF	TGCGCCAGCAGCCAAGGGGGGGGGCCGAGGACTCTAGTAGCGGACGAGCAGTTCTTC
TRBJ2-7	-	TRBV2	-	CASSGRGYEQYF	TGTGCCAGCAGTGGGAGGGGCTACGAGCAGTACTTC
TRBJ2-7	-	TRBV5-1	TRBD1	CASSLGPGQGDGEQYF	TGCGCCAGCAGCTTGGGACCGGGACAGGGGGATGGCGAGCAGTACTTC
TRBJ2-7	-	TRBV28	TRBD2	CASSPRPGSGAVPYEQYF	TGTGCCAGCAGTCCCCGTCCCGGGAGCGGGGCGGTACCCTACGAGCAGTACTTC
TRBJ2-1	-	TRBV6-5	TRBD2	CASSRGLAGEGEQFF	TGTGCCAGCAGTAGGGGACTAGCGGGAGAGGGTGAGCAGTTCTTC
TRBJ2-7	-	TRBV5-1	TRBD2	CASSGEGLAGSEQYF	TGCGCCAGCAGCGGTGAGGGGTTAGCGGGTTCCGAGCAGTACTTC
TRBJ1-4	few	TRBV7-9	TRBD1	CASRPSGQGNEKLFF	TGTGCCAGCAGACCCTCGGGACAGGGTAATGAAAAACTGTTTTTT
TRBJ2-3	-	TRBV5-4	TRBD2	CASSLTSGRAAVGTDTQYF	TGTGCCAGCAGCTTGACTAGCGGGAGGGCCGCAGTTGGCACAGATACGCAGTATTTT
TRBJ2-1	-	TRBV5-6	-	CASSLAWASDEQFF	TGTGCCAGCAGCTTGGCCTGGGCTAGCGATGAGCAGTTCTTC
TRBJ1-1	-	TRBV6-5	-	CASSHRLGNTEAFF	TGTGCCAGCAGTCACCGACTGGGGAACACTGAAGCTTTCTTT
TRBJ1-2	once	TRBV19	-	CASSMAGEDAYGYTF	TGTGCCAGTAGTATGGCAGGGGAAGATGCCTATGGCTACACCTTC
TRBJ2-3	once	TRBV5-6	-	CASSLATGTDTQYF	TGTGCCAGCAGCTTGGCAACAGGGACAGATACGCAGTATTTT
TRBJ2-7	-	TRBV10-1	-	CASSESRRSYEQYF	TGCGCCAGCAGTGAGTCCCGGAGGTCCTACGAGCAGTACTTC
TRBJ2-1	-	TRBV6-4	-	CASSDPRSDFIHEQFF	TGTGCCAGCAGTGACCCGAGAAGCGATTTTATCCATGAGCAGTTCTTC
TRBJ2-1	-	TRBV28	-	CASSLPRNEQFF	TGTGCCAGCAGTTTACCCCGGAATGAGCAGTTCTTC
TRBJ2-6	-	TRBV9	-	CASSVGLGDSGANVLTF	TGTGCCAGCAGCGTAGGTCTAGGGGACTCTGGGGCCAACGTCCTGACTTTC
TRBJ2-7	-	TRBV28	-	CASSRGNFYEQYF	TGTGCCAGCAGCCGGGGAAATTTCTACGAGCAGTACTTC
TRBJ2-7	-	TRBV7-2	-	CASSLNGGDEQYF	TGTGCCAGCAGCTTAAATGGAGGTGACGAGCAGTACTTC
TRBJ2-1	-	TRBV18	-	CASEPDNEQFF	TGTGCCAGCGAGCCTGACAATGAGCAGTTCTTC
TRBJ2-7	-	TRBV7-9	-	CASSREIDSSYEQYF	TGTGCCAGCAGCCGAGAGATAGACAGCTCCTACGAGCAGTACTTC
TRBJ1-5	-	TRBV7-2	-	CASSLEGSGPNQPQHF	TGTGCCAGCAGCTTAGAAGGATCAGGGCCCAATCAGCCCCAGCATTTT
TRBJ2-1	once	TRBV5-4	-	CASSLGRGFGHEQFF	TGTGCCAGCAGCTTGGGGAGAGGGTTTGGCCATGAGCAGTTCTTC
TRBJ1-2	-	TRBV28	-	CASRPGGADGYTF	TGTGCCAGCAGACCCGGGGGGGCTGATGGCTACACCTTC
TRBJ1-3	-	TRBV28	-	CASSGAVSGNTIYF	TGTGCCAGCAGTGGGGCAGTCTCTGGAAACACCATATATTTT